This entry lists 8 T cell receptor beta chains sequenced from one sample in a study of shared clonotypes between healthy human individuals. TCRdb keeps only in-frame clones here, not all; method: immunoSEQ multiplex PCR. This table has over a million clones, around 97% appearing once. The material sequenced was naive CD4+ T cells sorted from blood. Subset: CD45RA+ positively selected. All receptors derive from a man under 40 in good health.

The DNA of the CDR3 is TGCGCCAGCAGTGAGTCGATGGTACTCGGGCAGAGGGGGACCCAGTACTTC. Translating it yields CASSESMVLGQRGTQYF. The chain uses TRBV10-1 and TRBJ2-5; D is perhaps TRBD1 or TRBD2 (5 bases each). This CDR3 is 17 amino acids long. With 0 bases removed from V and 7 bases from J, the gap between germline ends came to 21 bases. Germline V lookup: CDR1 WNHNN, CDR2 SYGVQD (reference sequence).

As regards this clone: This same CDR3 is encoded by further DNA sequences in the sample. The J gene is TRBJ2-2, the V gene TRBV5-1; 7 positions agree with TRBD1. The ends lost 4 bases at V and 7 bases at J; junction bases unmatched: 7. The CDR3 extends over 14 amino acids. Germline CDR1 and CDR2: SGHRS and YFSETQ. The CDR3 is CASSLDRVGGELFF. CDR3 nucleotide sequence: TGCGCCAGCAGCCTAGACAGGGTTGGCGGGGAGCTGTTTTTT.

A word on this clone: Other DNA sequences from this sample encode an identical CDR3 as well. This chain uses TRBV29-1 with TRBJ2-1, with D unresolved. With 7 bases removed from V and 5 bases from J, the gap between germline ends came to 6 bases. The germline gives CDR1 SQVTM, CDR2 ANQGSEA. The CDR3 consists of 10 residues. As DNA, the CDR3 is TGCAGCGGTCTAAACAATGAGCAGTTCTTC. Translation: CSGLNNEQFF.

This CDR3 reads CASSKANRGPYGYTF. In DNA form, the CDR3 reads TGTGCCAGCAGCAAAGCCAACAGGGGGCCCTATGGCTACACCTTC. The V gene is TRBV21-1, the J gene TRBJ1-2; the table gives TRBD1 as D, unverified against the DNA. TRBV21-1 is marked as a pseudogene. The CDR3 has 15 amino acids.

This clone was seen just once. The chain uses TRBV14 and TRBJ2-1, with a weak D call TRBD2 (6 bases). Trimming shortened V by 4 bases and J by 7 bases, and 26 bases separated the two germline ends. The germline V gene has CDR1 SGHDN and CDR2 FVKESK. The length of the CDR3 is 18 residues. The CDR3, as DNA: TGTGCCAGCAGCCGCAGGACCGCTTTAAGGGACTCCCAGAATGAGCAGTTCTTC. Translated, it gives CASSRRTALRDSQNEQFF. Filled out from reference TRBV14 and TRBJ2-1, the complete variable domain reads EAGVTQFPSHSVIEKGQTVTLRCDPISGHDNLYWYRRVMGKEIKFLLHFVKESKQDESGMPNNRFLAERTGGTYSTLKVQPAELEDSGVYFCASSRRTALRDSQNEQFFGPGTRLTVL.

This chain connects TRBV18 to TRBJ1-2; TRBD1 is a possible D gene (5 bases). The CDR3 consists of 16 residues. The germline V and J ends were trimmed by 1 base and 0 bases, with 12 bases remaining between them. The germline CDR1 and CDR2 sequences are KGHSH and LQKENI. CDR3 coding DNA: TGTGCCAGCTCACCACTGGGGCCGGAAGCTAACTATGGCTACACCTTC. Translated, it gives CASSPLGPEANYGYTF.

CDR3 DNA sequence: TGTGCCAGCAGCTGGGACTTCAAAAATACGCAGTATTTT. Translated, it gives CASSWDFKNTQYF. This sequence joins TRBV5-4 and TRBJ2-3, with D maybe TRBD2 (6 bases). Trimming removed 3 bases at V and 7 bases at J, with 12 bases between. Germline CDR1 SGHNT, CDR2 YYREEE (reference sequence). There are 13 residues in the CDR3.

This clone was seen once. The rearrangement links TRBV30 to TRBJ1-2; 10 bases fit TRBD1. This CDR3 is 14 amino acids long. Trimming took 2 bases from V and 8 from J; bases not matched to a gene: 8. CDR1 is GTSNPN, CDR2 SVGIG, per germline (reference sequence). CDR3 protein: CAWSPPGQGFGYTF. CDR3 DNA: TGTGCCTGGAGTCCCCCGGGACAGGGGTTCGGCTACACCTTC.